This T cell receptor beta chain was captured in a study of control samples from healthy donors and cancer patients. CDR1 and CDR2 (germline): MNHNY, SVGAGI (reference sequence). The germline V and J ends were trimmed by 6 bases and 1 base, with 6 bases remaining between them. The CDR3 runs to 12 residues. Only in-frame clones appear in the TCRdb table, and some are missing; sequencing was by immunoSEQ multiplex PCR. This sample has 50,000 to 75,000 clones, with around 89% found just once. The receptor was isolated from a man aged 55 to 70 with colorectal cancer. This rearrangement joins TRBV6-6 to TRBJ2-5, with D hard to call. Sample: PBMCs. DNA of the CDR3: TGTGCCAGCAGGGAAACCCAAGAGACCCAGTACTTC. This encodes CASRETQETQYF.